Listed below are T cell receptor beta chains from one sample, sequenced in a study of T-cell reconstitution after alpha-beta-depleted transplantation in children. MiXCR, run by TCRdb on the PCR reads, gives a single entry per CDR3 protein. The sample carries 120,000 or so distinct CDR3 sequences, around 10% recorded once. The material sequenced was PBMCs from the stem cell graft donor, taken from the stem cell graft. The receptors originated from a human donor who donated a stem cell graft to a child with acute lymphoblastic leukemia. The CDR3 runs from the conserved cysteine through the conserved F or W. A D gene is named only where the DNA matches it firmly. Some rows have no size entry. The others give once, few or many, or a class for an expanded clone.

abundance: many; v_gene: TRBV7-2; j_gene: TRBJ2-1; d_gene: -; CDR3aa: CASSSWNNEQFF; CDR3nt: TGTGCCAGCAGTAGTTGGAACAATGAGCAGTTCTTC
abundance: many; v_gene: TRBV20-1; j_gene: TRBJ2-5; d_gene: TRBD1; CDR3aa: CSAPRDRVKTQYF; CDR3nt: TGCAGTGCCCCCAGGGACAGGGTAAAGACCCAGTACTTC
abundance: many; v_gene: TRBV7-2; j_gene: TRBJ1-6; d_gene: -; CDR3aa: CASSLIQGINSPLHF; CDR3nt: TGTGCCAGCAGCTTAATTCAGGGTATCAATTCACCCCTCCACTTT
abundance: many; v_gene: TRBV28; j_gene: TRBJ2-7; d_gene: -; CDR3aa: CASRGGVAWEQYF; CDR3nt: TGTGCCAGCAGGGGTGGAGTCGCTTGGGAGCAGTACTTC
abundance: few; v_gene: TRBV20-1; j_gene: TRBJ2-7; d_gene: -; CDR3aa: CSAMQGRAYEQYF; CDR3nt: TGCAGTGCTATGCAGGGACGGGCCTACGAGCAGTACTTC
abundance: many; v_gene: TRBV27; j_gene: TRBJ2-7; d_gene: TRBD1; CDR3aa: CASSLQGPTYEQYF; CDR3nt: TGTGCCAGCAGCCTACAGGGGCCGACCTACGAGCAGTACTTC
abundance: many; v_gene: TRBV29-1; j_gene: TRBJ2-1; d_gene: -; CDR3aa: CSVEPIYNEQFF; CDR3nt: TGCAGCGTTGAACCCATCTACAATGAGCAGTTCTTC
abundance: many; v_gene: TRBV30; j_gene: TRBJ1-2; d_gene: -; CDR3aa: CAWSHTRGVIRF; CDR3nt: TGTGCCTGGAGCCACACTCGGGGGGTGATTCGATTC
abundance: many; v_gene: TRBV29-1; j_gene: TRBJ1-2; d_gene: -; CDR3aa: CSVVQGYGYTF; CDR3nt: TGCAGCGTTGTGCAGGGATATGGCTACACCTTC
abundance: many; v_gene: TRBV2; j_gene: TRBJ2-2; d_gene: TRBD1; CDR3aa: CASRAGTADTGELFF; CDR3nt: TGTGCCAGCAGGGCCGGGACAGCCGACACCGGGGAGCTGTTTTTT
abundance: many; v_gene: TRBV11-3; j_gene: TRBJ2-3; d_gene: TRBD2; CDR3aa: CASSLWVRGLAGFTDTQYF; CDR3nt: TGTGCCAGCAGCTTATGGGTCAGAGGACTAGCGGGTTTCACAGATACGCAGTATTTT
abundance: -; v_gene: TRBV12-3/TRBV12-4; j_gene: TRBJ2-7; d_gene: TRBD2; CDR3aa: CTSCITQGSMAGVPYEQYF; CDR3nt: TGTACCAGCTGCATTACTCAGGGTTCTATGGCGGGAGTCCCCTACGAGCAGTACTTC
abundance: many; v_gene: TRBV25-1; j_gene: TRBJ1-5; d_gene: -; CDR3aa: CASSEYGDSNQPQHF; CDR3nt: TGTGCCAGCAGTGAGTACGGAGATAGCAATCAGCCCCAGCATTTT
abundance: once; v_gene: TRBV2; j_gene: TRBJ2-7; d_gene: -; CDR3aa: CTSSSPQGSAGRGSYEQYF; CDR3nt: TGTACCAGCAGTTCCCCACAGGGTTCGGCGGGGAGGGGATCCTACGAGCAGTACTTC
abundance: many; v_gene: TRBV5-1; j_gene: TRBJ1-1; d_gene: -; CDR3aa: CASSPNRDGESMSTEAFF; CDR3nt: TGCGCCAGCAGCCCAAATCGGGACGGCGAGAGTATGAGCACTGAAGCTTTCTTT
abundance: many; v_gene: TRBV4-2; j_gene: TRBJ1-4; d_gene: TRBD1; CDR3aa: CASSQGGRDRGNEKLFF; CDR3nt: TGTGCCAGCAGCCAAGGAGGCCGGGACAGGGGGAATGAAAAACTGTTTTTT
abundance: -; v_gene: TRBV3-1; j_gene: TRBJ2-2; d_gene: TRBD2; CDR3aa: CACRQGPSGLAGLRIGELFF; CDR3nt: TGTGCCTGCAGACAAGGCCCCTCGGGACTAGCGGGTCTAAGGATCGGGGAGCTGTTTTTT
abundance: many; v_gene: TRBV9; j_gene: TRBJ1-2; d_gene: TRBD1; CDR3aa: CASSVQGGAYGYTF; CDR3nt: TGTGCCAGCAGTGTCCAGGGGGGAGCGTATGGCTACACCTTC
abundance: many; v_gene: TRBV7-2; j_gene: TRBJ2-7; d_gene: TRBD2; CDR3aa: CASSHPTSGNRRYEQYF; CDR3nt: TGTGCCAGCAGCCACCCGACTAGCGGGAACCGACGGTACGAGCAGTACTTC
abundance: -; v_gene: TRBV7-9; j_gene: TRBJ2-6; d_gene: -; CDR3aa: CASSWTLVGYGANVLTF; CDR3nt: TGTGCCAGCAGCTGGACACTTGTCGGATATGGGGCCAACGTCCTGACTTTC
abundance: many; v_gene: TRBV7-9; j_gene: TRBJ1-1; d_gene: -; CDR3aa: CASSLAGRTPEAFF; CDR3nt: TGTGCCAGCAGCTTAGCGGGCAGGACCCCTGAAGCTTTCTTT
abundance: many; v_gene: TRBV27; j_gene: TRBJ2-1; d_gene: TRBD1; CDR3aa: CATSGQGQSYNEQFF; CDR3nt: TGTGCCACCTCAGGCCAGGGACAGTCCTACAATGAGCAGTTCTTC